The subject of this entry is one T cell receptor (beta chain). What it recognizes is unknown. These data originate in a study of T cells expressing NK-cell markers. Generation of TCR beta cDNA was performed by 5'RACE template switching incorporating UMIs. TCRdb reprocessed the 5' RACE reads and stores each CDR3 protein as one record, lacking DNA. The sample's table shows about 440,000 distinct CDR3 sequences. The CDR3 totals 15 residues. CDR1 and CDR2 (germline): SGHRS, YFSETQ. Study-wide results and caveats: Where a handful of donors were concerned, these clonotypes also led the CD3+CD56-NKG2C+ fraction.

The TCR originated in a woman between 18 and 70 years old in good health. Sample: blood T cells: a sorted CD56 or NKG2C T cell subset, CD4+ or CD8+ T cells, or bulk PBMC T cells (not recorded which). This chain uses TRBV5-1 with TRBJ2-2; without DNA, the TCRdb call of TRBD2 cannot be checked. The CDR3: CASSLLSGGTGELFF.